The present TCR beta chain was sequenced within a study of Ad26.COV2.S vaccination and SARS-CoV-2 variants. For the study at large: Enrolled in COV1001, the donor was in the Ad26.COV2.S trial arm, which received the vaccine. General observations from the study: Spike-specific responses of CD8+ and CD4+ T cells were reported to display substantial breadth after vaccination.

From germline, CDR1 is SGHRS and CDR2 YFSETQ. V was clipped by 2 bases and J by 9 bases, with 18 bases between them. This CDR3 is 16 amino acids long. Specified treatment: about 20 received Ad26.COV2.S at low or high dose, single or two shots; about five received placebo; per-sample allocation not given. Sampling was done on day 63 after the first vaccine or placebo injection. It was Wuhan-strain SARS-CoV-2 spike that the Ad26 vaccine vector expressed. Libraries were prepared by immunoSEQ multiplex PCR; TCRdb keeps only in-frame clonotypes and omits some of them. The sample holds about 400,000 clones, about 80% seen once. Details on this clone: The antigen is unknown.

This clonotype was sampled from a person aged 18 to 59 who received the Ad26.COV2.S COVID-19 vaccine or a placebo. Sequenced material: peripheral blood, taken in a trial of Ad26.COV2.S vaccine versus placebo. The V call is TRBV5-1, the J call TRBJ1-6; weak D call: TRBD1 (5 bases). The CDR3 spells CASSLAPQGVSSPLHF. The CDR3 region has the DNA TGCGCCAGCAGCTTAGCACCTCAGGGTGTGAGTTCACCCCTCCACTTT.